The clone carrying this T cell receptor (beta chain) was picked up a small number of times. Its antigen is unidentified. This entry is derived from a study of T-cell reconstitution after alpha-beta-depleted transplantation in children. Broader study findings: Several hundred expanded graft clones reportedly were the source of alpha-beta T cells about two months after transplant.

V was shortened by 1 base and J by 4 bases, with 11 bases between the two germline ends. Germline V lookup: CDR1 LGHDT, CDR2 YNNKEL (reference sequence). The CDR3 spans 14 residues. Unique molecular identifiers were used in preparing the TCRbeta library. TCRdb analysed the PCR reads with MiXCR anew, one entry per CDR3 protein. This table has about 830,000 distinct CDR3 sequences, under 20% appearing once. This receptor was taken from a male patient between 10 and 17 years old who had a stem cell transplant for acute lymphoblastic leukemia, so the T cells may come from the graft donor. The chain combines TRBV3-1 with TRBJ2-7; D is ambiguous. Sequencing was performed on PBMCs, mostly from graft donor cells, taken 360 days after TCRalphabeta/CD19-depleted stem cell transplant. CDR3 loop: CASSQGLGGYEQYF. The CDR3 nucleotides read TGTGCCAGCAGCCAAGGGTTAGGTGGATACGAGCAGTACTTC.